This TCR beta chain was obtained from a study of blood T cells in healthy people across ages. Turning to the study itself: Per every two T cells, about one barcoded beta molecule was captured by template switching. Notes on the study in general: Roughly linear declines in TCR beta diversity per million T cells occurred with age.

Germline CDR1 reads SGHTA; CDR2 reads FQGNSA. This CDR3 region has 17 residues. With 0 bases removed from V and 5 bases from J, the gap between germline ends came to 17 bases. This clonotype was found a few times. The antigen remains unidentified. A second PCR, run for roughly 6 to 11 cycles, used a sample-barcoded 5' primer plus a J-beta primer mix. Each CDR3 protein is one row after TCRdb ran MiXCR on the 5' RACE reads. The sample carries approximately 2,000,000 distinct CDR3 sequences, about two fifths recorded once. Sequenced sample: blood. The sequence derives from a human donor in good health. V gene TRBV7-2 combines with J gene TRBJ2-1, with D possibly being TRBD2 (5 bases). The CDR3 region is CASSLAPSRGAHNEQFF. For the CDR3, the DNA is TGTGCCAGCAGCTTAGCGCCATCCCGGGGTGCCCACAATGAGCAGTTCTTC.